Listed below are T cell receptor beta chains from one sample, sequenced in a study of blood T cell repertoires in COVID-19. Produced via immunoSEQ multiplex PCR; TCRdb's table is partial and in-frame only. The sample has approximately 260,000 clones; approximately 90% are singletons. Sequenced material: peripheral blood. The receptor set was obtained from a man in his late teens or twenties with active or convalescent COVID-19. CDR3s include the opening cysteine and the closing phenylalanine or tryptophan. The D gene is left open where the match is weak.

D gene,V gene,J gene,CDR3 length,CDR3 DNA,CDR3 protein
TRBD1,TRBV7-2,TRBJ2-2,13,TGTGCCAGCAGCCGGACAGGGACCGGGGAGCTGTTTTTT,CASSRTGTGELFF
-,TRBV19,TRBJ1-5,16,TGTGCCAGTAGTATCCGCTCACTTAATAGCAATCAGCCCCAGCATTTT,CASSIRSLNSNQPQHF
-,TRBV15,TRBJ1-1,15,TGTGCCACCAGCAGTGGCTCACAGGTTGAGACTGAAGCTTTCTTT,CATSSGSQVETEAFF
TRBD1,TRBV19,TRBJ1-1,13,TGTGCCAGCCGCGGACAGGGCTGGACTGAAGCTTTCTTT,CASRGQGWTEAFF
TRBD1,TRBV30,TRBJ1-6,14,TGTGCCCTCGACAGGGAGGTCGATAATTCACCCCTCCACTTT,CALDREVDNSPLHF
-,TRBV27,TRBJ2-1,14,TGTGCCAGCAGTTTGTCGGGTGCCTACAATGAGCAGTTCTTC,CASSLSGAYNEQFF
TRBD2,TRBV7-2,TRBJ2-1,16,TGTGCCAGCAGCTCGCCGGGACTAGCAGACTACAATGAGCAGTTCTTC,CASSSPGLADYNEQFF
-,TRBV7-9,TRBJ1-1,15,TGTGCCGGAGGGGACTCGGGACTTCGGGGTGTTAGAGCTTTCTTT,CAGGDSGLRGVRAFF
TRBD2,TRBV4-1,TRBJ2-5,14,TGCGCCAGCAGCCGAGGGACTAGTGGAGAGACCCAGTACTTC,CASSRGTSGETQYF
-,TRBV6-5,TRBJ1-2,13,TGTGCCAGCAGCGACTCGTTTTTGGATGGCTACACCTTC,CASSDSFLDGYTF
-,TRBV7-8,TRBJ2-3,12,TGTGCCACGTCGGTCACCGCAGATACGCAGTATTTT,CATSVTADTQYF
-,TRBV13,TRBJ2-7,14,TGTGCCAGCAGCTTCGGTTCGGAGTCCTACGAGCAGTACTTC,CASSFGSESYEQYF
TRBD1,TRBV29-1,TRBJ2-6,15,TGCAGCGTTACGGGACAGGGAACTGGGGCCAACGTCCTGACTTTC,CSVTGQGTGANVLTF